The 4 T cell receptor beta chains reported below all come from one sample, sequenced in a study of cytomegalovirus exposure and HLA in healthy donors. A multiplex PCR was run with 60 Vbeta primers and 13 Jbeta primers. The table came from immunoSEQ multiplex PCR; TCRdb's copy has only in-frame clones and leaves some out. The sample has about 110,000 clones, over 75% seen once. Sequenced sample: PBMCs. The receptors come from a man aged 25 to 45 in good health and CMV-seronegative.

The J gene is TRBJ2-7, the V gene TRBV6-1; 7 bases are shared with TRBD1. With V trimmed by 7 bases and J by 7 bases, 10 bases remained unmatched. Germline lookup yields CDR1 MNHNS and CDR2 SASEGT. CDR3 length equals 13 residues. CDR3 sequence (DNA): TGTGCCAGCACCCGGGAAAGGGGGCTTGAGCAGTACTTC. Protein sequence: CASTRERGLEQYF.

CDR3 coding DNA: TGCGCCAGCAGCCAAACTAGCGGTAGCTCCTACGAGCAGTACTTC. Translating it yields CASSQTSGSSYEQYF. This chain links TRBV5-1 with TRBJ2-5; TRBD2 aligns across 8 bases. The J call may be in error: the DNA end matches TRBJ2-7 better. Looked up from germline, CDR1 is SGHRS and CDR2 is YFSETQ. The length of the CDR3 is 15 residues.

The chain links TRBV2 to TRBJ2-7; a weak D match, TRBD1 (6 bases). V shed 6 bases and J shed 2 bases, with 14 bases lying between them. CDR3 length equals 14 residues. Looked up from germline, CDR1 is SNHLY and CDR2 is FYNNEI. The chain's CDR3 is CASRITGTTYEQYF. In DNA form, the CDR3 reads TGTGCCAGCAGAATCACCGGGACAACCTACGAGCAGTACTTC.

CDR3 DNA: TGTGCCAGCAGCTTTTTAACGCAGGGACAAGAGACCCAGTACTTC. Protein sequence: CASSFLTQGQETQYF. The chain is built from TRBV7-9 and TRBJ2-5; D perhaps matches TRBD1 (5 bases). The CDR3 has 15 residues. Germline CDR1 reads SEHNR; CDR2 reads FQNEAQ (reference sequence). Between the trimmed V and J ends, which lost 3 bases and 2 bases, there was a span of 13 bases.